The clone carrying this T cell receptor (beta chain) has a handful of counts. The sample is drawn from a study of T cells after yellow fever vaccination. TCRdb re-analysed the 5' RACE reads in MiXCR, keeping a single row per CDR3 protein. This table holds 250,000 to 350,000 distinct CDR3 sequences, about 10% found once. The TCR was taken from a man aged 18 to 30 who received the YFV17D yellow fever vaccine. Sequencing used CD4+ T cells sorted from PBMCs, obtained 5 days after the yellow fever booster vaccination.

Here the CDR3 reads CASSRTSGGPLQYF. The CDR3 DNA follows: TGTGCCAGCAGCCGGACTAGCGGGGGGCCCCTTCAGTACTTC. The genes are TRBV6-5 and TRBJ2-5; 14 nucleotides match TRBD2. The V segment lost 6 bases and the J segment 11 bases; nucleotides outside the gene matches: 8. CDR3 length equals 14 residues. CDR1 MNHEY and CDR2 SVGAGI come from the germline V gene.